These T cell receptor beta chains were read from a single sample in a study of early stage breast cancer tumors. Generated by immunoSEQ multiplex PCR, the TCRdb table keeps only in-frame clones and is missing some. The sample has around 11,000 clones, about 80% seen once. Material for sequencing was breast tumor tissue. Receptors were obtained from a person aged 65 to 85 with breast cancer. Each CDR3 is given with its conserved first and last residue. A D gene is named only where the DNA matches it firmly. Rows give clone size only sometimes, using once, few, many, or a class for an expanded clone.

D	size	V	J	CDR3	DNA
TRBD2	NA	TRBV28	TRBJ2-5	CASSRSGVGRETQYF	TGTGCCAGCTCCCGAAGCGGGGTTGGTCGAGAGACCCAGTACTTC
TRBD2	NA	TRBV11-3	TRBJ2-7	CASSVVTSRGPYEQYF	TGTGCCAGCAGCGTGGTGACTAGCCGGGGACCCTACGAGCAGTACTTC
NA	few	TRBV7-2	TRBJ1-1	CASSLGQGKAEAFF	TGTGCCAGCAGCCTAGGGCAGGGTAAGGCTGAAGCTTTCTTT
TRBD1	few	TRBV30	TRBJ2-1	CAWSPTMDRMTYNEQFF	TGTGCCTGGAGTCCGACAATGGACAGGATGACCTACAATGAGCAGTTCTTC
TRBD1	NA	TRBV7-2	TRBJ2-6	CASSLQGRQGASGANVLTF	TGTGCCAGCAGCTTGCAGGGAAGACAGGGGGCAAGTGGGGCCAACGTCCTGACTTTC
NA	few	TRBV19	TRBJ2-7	CASRGRFGIYEQYF	TGTGCCAGTAGGGGGAGGTTCGGGATCTACGAGCAGTACTTC
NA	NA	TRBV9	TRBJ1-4	CASSVAAGLTTNEKLFF	TGTGCCAGCAGCGTAGCGGCAGGACTTACAACTAATGAAAAACTGTTTTTT
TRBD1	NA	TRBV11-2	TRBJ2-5	CASSSTTGEVKTQYF	TGTGCCAGCAGCTCGACGACAGGGGAGGTGAAGACCCAGTACTTC
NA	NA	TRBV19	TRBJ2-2	CASSKRSGELFF	TGTGCCAGTAGTAAGCGGTCCGGGGAGCTGTTTTTT
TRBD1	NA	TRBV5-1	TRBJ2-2	CASSSYQGANTGELFF	TGCGCCAGCAGCTCCTATCAGGGGGCGAACACCGGGGAGCTGTTTTTT
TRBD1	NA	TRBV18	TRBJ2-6	CASSPQGAGTGANVLTF	TGTGCCAGCTCACCACAGGGGGCAGGAACTGGGGCCAACGTCCTGACTTTC
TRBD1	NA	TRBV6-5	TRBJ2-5	CASSWTTGAQETQYF	TGTGCCAGCAGCTGGACAACAGGGGCCCAAGAGACCCAGTACTTC
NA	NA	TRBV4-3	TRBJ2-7	CASSQQHTGSYEQYF	TGCGCCAGCAGCCAGCAACATACAGGGTCCTACGAGCAGTACTTC
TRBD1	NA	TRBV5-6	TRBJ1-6	CASSLSGQGVSPLHF	TGTGCCAGCAGCTTGAGTGGACAGGGAGTTTCACCCCTCCACTTT
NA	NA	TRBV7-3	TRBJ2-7	CASSSRRSGPGYEQYF	TGTGCCAGCAGCTCTCGCCGCAGCGGACCAGGTTACGAGCAGTACTTC
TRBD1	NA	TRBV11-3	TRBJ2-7	CASSPRDSSYEQYF	TGTGCCAGCAGCCCCCGGGACAGTTCCTACGAGCAGTACTTC
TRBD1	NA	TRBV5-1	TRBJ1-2	CASSLGQASYGYTF	TGCGCCAGCAGCTTAGGACAGGCCTCCTATGGCTACACCTTC
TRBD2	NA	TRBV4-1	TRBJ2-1	CASSQEALPAGAGEQFF	TGCGCCAGCAGCCAAGAAGCGTTGCCAGCGGGAGCGGGTGAGCAGTTCTTC
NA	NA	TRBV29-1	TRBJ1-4	CSVGTNEKLFF	TGCAGCGTCGGGACAAATGAAAAACTGTTTTTT
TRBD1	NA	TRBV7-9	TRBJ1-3	CASSVQGAGNTIYF	TGTGCCAGCAGCGTACAGGGGGCTGGAAACACCATATATTTT
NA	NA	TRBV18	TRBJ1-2	CASSPRGYDYGYTF	TGTGCCAGCTCACCCCGGGGGTACGACTATGGCTACACCTTC
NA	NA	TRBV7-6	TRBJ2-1	CASSLGGRPLDEQFF	TGTGCCAGCAGCTTAGGAGGGAGGCCTTTGGATGAGCAGTTCTTC
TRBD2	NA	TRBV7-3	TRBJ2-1	CASSFQREDEQFF	TGTGCCAGCAGCTTCCAACGGGAGGATGAGCAGTTCTTC
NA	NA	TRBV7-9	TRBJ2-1	CASSLNGGAYNEQFF	TGTGCCAGCAGCTTAAATGGCGGGGCGTACAATGAGCAGTTCTTC
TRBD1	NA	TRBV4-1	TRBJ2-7	CASSPGQGAVEQYF	TGCGCCAGCAGCCCGGGACAGGGGGCGGTCGAGCAGTACTTC
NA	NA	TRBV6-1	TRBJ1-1	CASGSGPEAFF	TGTGCCAGCGGTTCAGGCCCTGAAGCTTTCTTT
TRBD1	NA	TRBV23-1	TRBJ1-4	CASSQSAPGQGYFGEKLFF	TGCGCCAGCAGTCAATCGGCTCCGGGACAGGGCTATTTCGGTGAAAAACTGTTTTTT
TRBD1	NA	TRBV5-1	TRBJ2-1	CASSSGTVHNEQFF	TGCGCCAGCAGTTCCGGGACAGTTCACAATGAGCAGTTCTTC
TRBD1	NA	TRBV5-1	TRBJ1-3	CASSRTGQGANGNTIYF	TGCGCCAGCAGCCGTACGGGACAGGGGGCTAATGGAAACACCATATATTTT
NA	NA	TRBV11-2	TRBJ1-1	CASSLGSGYGTEAFF	TGTGCCAGCAGCTTAGGGTCCGGGTATGGCACTGAAGCTTTCTTT
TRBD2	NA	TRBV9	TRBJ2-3	CASSVAAGYTDTQYF	TGTGCCAGCAGCGTAGCAGCGGGATACACAGATACGCAGTATTTT
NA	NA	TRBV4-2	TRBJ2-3	CASSQDWGQLDTQYF	TGTGCCAGCAGCCAAGATTGGGGCCAACTAGATACGCAGTATTTT